Following are 13 T cell receptor beta chains from one sample sequenced in a study of response to subunit inactivated influenza vaccine. A single record per CDR3 protein comes from TCRdb applying MiXCR to the RT-PCR reads. The data contain approximately 530,000 distinct CDR3 sequences, approximately 7.8% of them singletons. Sequenced here: PBMCs from blood, sampled roughly 24 months after vaccination. The receptors shown here come from a man between 50 and 69 years old who received an inactivated influenza vaccine.

This clonotype was detected only a few times. This rearrangement joins TRBV7-2 to TRBJ2-1, with 7 bases lining up with TRBD1. This CDR3 comprises 12 residues. Germline assignment: CDR1 SGHTA and CDR2 FQGNSA. The V and J ends lost 5 bases and 9 bases, in that order; junction bases with no gene match: 4. The CDR3 loop is CASSTGQAEQFF. CDR3 in DNA: TGTGCCAGCAGCACCGGACAGGCTGAGCAGTTCTTC.

The CDR3 DNA reads TGCGCCAGCAGCCAAGATCCGGACTACACTGAAGCTTTCTTT. Its protein is CASSQDPDYTEAFF. The chain employs TRBV4-3 and TRBJ1-1; D is undetermined. V lost 0 bases to trimming and J lost 3 bases, with 8 bases between them. From germline, CDR1 is LGHNA and CDR2 YSLEER. The CDR3 contains 14 residues.

J is TRBJ2-1 and V is TRBV5-8, with TRBD2 matching 14 bases. The CDR3 runs to 18 residues. Trimming cost V 4 bases and J 1 base; bases outside gene matches: 7. Germline CDR1 is SGHTS and CDR2 is YDEGEE. CDR3 nucleotide sequence: TGTGCCAGCAGCATGGGACTAGCGGGAGCGCAATCCTACAATGAGCAGTTCTTC. It yields the protein CASSMGLAGAQSYNEQFF.

The chain is built from TRBV12-3 or TRBV12-4 and TRBJ2-5; D may be TRBD1 (5 bases). The V end was cut by 5 bases, the J end by 2 bases, with 9 bases between. CDR3 size: 13 residues. The CDR3 DNA is TGTGCCAGCAGTACAGGAATTCAAGAGACCCAGTACTTC. As protein: CASSTGIQETQYF.

The CDR3 sequence is CASSLRAGTGTGNTEAFF. CDR3 in DNA: TGCGCCAGCAGTCTCCGGGCCGGGACAGGGACGGGCAACACTGAAGCTTTCTTT. The chain combines TRBV4-3 with TRBJ1-1, with 9 nucleotides matching TRBD1. J lost 2 bases, V lost 6 bases, and 16 bases had no gene match. This CDR3 is built from 18 residues. Germline V gives CDR1 LGHNA, CDR2 YSLEER.

This clonotype turned up a few times. The rearrangement joins TRBV5-1 to TRBJ1-2; D is undetermined. V lost 5 bases, J lost 3 bases, and 17 bases lay in between. CDR1 is SGHRS, CDR2 YFSETQ, per germline. The CDR3 totals 15 residues. The CDR3 DNA reads TGCGCCAGCAGTTCCGGGGTAGAAATTCACTATGGCTACACCTTC. This encodes CASSSGVEIHYGYTF.

In this sample, this clonotype turned up a few times. V is TRBV4-3 and J is TRBJ1-3, with D possibly being TRBD1 (6 bases). Trimming stripped 1 base from V and 4 bases from J, with 11 bases between. Germline V gene sequence: CDR1 LGHNA, CDR2 YSLEER. The CDR3 sequence is 15 residues long. CDR3 sequence reads: CASSQGSGAGNTIYF. DNA of the CDR3: TGCGCCAGCAGCCAAGGTTCGGGGGCCGGAAACACCATATATTTT.

The rearrangement joins TRBV20-1 to TRBJ2-5; D not resolved. Germline CDR1 and CDR2: DFQATT and SNEGSKA (reference sequence). Trimming took 3 bases from V and 4 from J, leaving 12 bases between them. This CDR3 is built from 13 residues. DNA for the CDR3: TGCAGTGCTAGGAGAGAGATTATAGAGACCCAGTACTTC. Residues: CSARREIIETQYF.

The chain combines TRBV7-6 with TRBJ2-7; tentatively, D is TRBD1 or TRBD2 (5 bases each). V gave up 1 base and J gave up 3 bases, with 7 bases separating them. The CDR3 extends over 13 amino acids. Germline V gene data show CDR1 as SGHVS and CDR2 as FNYEAQ. The CDR3 sequence is CASSLGGYYEQYF. The DNA of the CDR3 is TGTGCCAGCAGCTTAGGGGGGTACTACGAGCAGTACTTC. Full variable domain (missing parts from reference TRBV7-6 and TRBJ2-7): GAGVSQSPRYKVTKRGQDVALRCDPISGHVSLYWYRQALGQGPEFLTYFNYEAQQDKSGLPNDRFSAERPEGSISTLTIQRTEQRDSAMYRCASSLGGYYEQYFGPGTRLTVT.

This clonotype was observed a handful of times. The chain links TRBV10-3 to TRBJ1-5; 10 positions agree with TRBD1. The length of the CDR3 is 14 residues. Germline assignment: CDR1 ENHRY and CDR2 SYGVKD. Trimming cost V 6 bases and J 5 bases; bases outside gene matches: 4. The CDR3 spells CAISRTGGDQPQHF. The CDR3 nucleotides read TGTGCCATCAGCCGGACAGGGGGAGATCAGCCCCAGCATTTT.

This clonotype has more than one count but fewer than ten. This chain connects TRBV12-3 or TRBV12-4 to TRBJ1-4; D gene unclear. V was trimmed by 7 bases and J by 4 bases, leaving 7 bases between them. This CDR3 spans 12 amino acids. The CDR3: CASTQLNEKLFF. The CDR3 bases are TGTGCCAGCACCCAGCTTAATGAAAAACTGTTTTTT.

This clonotype was detected many times. The V gene is TRBV5-1, the J gene TRBJ1-4; possible D gene TRBD1, 5 bases. CDR1 SGHRS and CDR2 YFSETQ come from the germline V gene. V lost 4 bases and J lost 5, with 21 bases in between. CDR3 length equals 17 residues. The CDR3 loop is CASSPAGETGFNEKLFF. The CDR3 nucleotides read TGCGCCAGCAGCCCCGCGGGAGAAACAGGTTTCAATGAAAAACTGTTTTTT.

V gene TRBV6-1 combines with J gene TRBJ2-3; the match to TRBD2 covers 11 bases. This CDR3 is built from 14 residues. Germline V gene data show CDR1 as MNHNS and CDR2 as SASEGT. J was trimmed by 4 bases and V by 10 bases; bases with no gene match: 7. CDR3 DNA: TGTGCCACTGGGCTACTAGCGGGAGCAGATACGCAGTATTTT. It yields the protein CATGLLAGADTQYF.